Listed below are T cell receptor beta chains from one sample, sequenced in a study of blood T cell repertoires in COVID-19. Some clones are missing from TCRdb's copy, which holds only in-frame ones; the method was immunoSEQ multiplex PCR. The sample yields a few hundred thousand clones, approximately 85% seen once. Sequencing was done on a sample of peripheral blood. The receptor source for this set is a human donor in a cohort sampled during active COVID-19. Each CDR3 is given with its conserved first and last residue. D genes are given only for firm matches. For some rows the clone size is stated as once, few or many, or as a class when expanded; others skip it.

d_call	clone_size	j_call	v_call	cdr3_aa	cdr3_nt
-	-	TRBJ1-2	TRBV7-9	CASWALLAGYTF	TGTGCCAGCTGGGCCTTGCTGGCTGGCTACACCTTC
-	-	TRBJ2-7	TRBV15	CATSFPRTATYEQYF	TGTGCCACCAGCTTCCCCCGGACAGCTACCTACGAGCAGTACTTC
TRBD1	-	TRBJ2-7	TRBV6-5	CASRVPGGSHEQYF	TGTGCCAGCAGAGTACCAGGGGGCAGCCACGAGCAGTACTTC
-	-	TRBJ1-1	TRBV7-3	CASSPDTTVGTEAFF	TGTGCCAGCAGCCCCGACACCACCGTTGGCACTGAAGCTTTCTTT
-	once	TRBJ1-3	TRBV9	CASSVSGRTEGNTIYF	TGTGCCAGCAGCGTATCAGGACGGACAGAAGGAAACACCATATATTTT
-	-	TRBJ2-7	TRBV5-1	CASSLGSSSYEQYF	TGCGCCAGCAGCTTGGGCTCCAGCTCCTACGAGCAGTACTTC
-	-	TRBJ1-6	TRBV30	CAWSVVGPYSPLHF	TGTGCCTGGAGTGTCGTTGGGCCCTATTCACCCCTCCACTTT
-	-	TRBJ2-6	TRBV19	CASQDGRGYSGANVLTF	TGTGCCAGTCAAGACGGGCGGGGCTACTCTGGGGCCAACGTCCTGACTTTC
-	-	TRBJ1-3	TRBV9	CASSVDPTGTSGNTIYF	TGTGCCAGCAGCGTAGACCCCACAGGGACCTCTGGAAACACCATATATTTT
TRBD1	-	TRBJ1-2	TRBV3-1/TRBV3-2	CASSQATDRANYGYTF	TGTGCCAGCAGCCAAGCGACGGACAGGGCAAACTATGGCTACACCTTC
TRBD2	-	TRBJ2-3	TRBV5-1	CASKRAGGQDTQYF	TGCGCCAGCAAAAGAGCGGGGGGGCAAGATACGCAGTATTTT
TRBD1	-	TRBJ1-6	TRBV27	CASSPTTGQSPLHF	TGTGCCAGCAGTCCGACGACAGGGCAATCACCCCTCCACTTT
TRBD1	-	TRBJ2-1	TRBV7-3	CASSVTQGQYNEQFF	TGTGCCAGCAGTGTCACCCAGGGACAGTACAATGAGCAGTTCTTC
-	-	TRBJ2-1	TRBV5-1	CASSSKVVSDNEQFF	TGCGCCAGCAGCTCTAAGGTCGTCAGCGACAATGAGCAGTTCTTC
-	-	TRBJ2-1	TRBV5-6	CASSFSGNINNEQFF	TGTGCCAGCAGCTTCTCCGGTAATATTAACAATGAGCAGTTCTTC
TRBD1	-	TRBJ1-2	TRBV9	CASSVDRDRGLPTYGYTF	TGTGCCAGCAGCGTAGACCGGGACAGGGGGCTACCGACGTATGGCTACACCTTC
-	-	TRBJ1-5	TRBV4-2	CASSQEGQGHGQPQHF	TGTGCCAGCAGCCAAGAGGGGCAGGGGCACGGTCAGCCCCAGCATTTT
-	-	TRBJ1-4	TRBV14	CASSKRQTTNEKLFF	TGTGCCAGCAGCAAACGCCAGACAACTAATGAAAAACTGTTTTTT
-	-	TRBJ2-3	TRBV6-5	CASSGPDTQYF	TGTGCCAGCAGCGGTCCAGATACGCAGTATTTT
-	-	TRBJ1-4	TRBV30	CAWSVGVTTNEKLFF	TGTGCCTGGAGTGTAGGAGTAACAACTAATGAAAAACTGTTTTTT
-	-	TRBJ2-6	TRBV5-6	CASSADRLGANVLTF	TGTGCCAGCAGCGCCGACAGATTGGGGGCCAACGTCCTGACTTTC
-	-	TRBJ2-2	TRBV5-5	CASSLVSVANTGELFF	TGTGCCAGCAGCTTGGTTTCGGTTGCGAACACCGGGGAGCTGTTTTTT
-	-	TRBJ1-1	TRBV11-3	CASSLGFQGSEAFF	TGTGCCAGCAGCTTAGGGTTCCAGGGCTCTGAAGCTTTCTTT
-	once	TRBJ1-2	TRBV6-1	CASSEVQGVYGYTF	TGTGCCAGCAGTGAAGTCCAGGGCGTCTATGGCTACACCTTC
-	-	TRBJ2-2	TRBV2	CASSEDGAGELFF	TGTGCCAGCAGTGAGGACGGGGCCGGGGAGCTGTTTTTT
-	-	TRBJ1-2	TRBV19	CASRRTATNYGYTF	TGTGCCAGTAGGAGGACAGCGACCAACTATGGCTACACCTTC
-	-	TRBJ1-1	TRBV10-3	CAISGGGLSEAFF	TGTGCCATCAGTGGGGGGGGGCTCTCTGAAGCTTTCTTT
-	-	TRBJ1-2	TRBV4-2	CASSREGNYGYTF	TGTGCCAGCAGCCGGGAGGGGAACTATGGCTACACCTTC
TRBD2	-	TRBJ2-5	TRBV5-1	CASRDSGGQETQYF	TGCGCCAGCAGAGATTCGGGGGGGCAAGAGACCCAGTACTTC
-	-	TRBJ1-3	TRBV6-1	CASSDLGPGNTIYF	TGTGCCAGCAGTGATTTGGGCCCCGGAAACACCATATATTTT
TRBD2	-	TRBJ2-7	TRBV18	CASSSSWTSGGAGNEQYF	TGTGCCAGCTCTTCCTCCTGGACTAGCGGGGGGGCGGGAAACGAGCAGTACTTC
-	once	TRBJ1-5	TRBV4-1	CASSQVFTGNQPQHF	TGCGCCAGCAGCCAAGTATTTACGGGGAATCAGCCCCAGCATTTT
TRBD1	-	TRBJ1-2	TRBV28	CASSLAGQAGYGYTF	TGTGCCAGCAGTTTAGCGGGACAGGCAGGCTATGGCTACACCTTC
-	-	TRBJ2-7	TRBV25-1	CASSDLQTYEQYF	TGTGCCAGCAGTGACCTACAGACCTACGAGCAGTACTTC
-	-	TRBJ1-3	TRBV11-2	CASSADGGNTIYF	TGTGCCAGCAGCGCGGACGGCGGGAACACCATATATTTT
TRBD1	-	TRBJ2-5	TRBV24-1	CATSDLGTGKETQYF	TGTGCCACCAGTGACCTGGGGACAGGAAAAGAGACCCAGTACTTC
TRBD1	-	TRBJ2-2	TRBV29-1	CSVVRGLNTGELFF	TGCAGCGTTGTGAGGGGGCTAAACACCGGGGAGCTGTTTTTT
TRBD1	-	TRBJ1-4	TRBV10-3	CAISEGQETTNEKLFF	TGTGCCATCAGTGAGGGACAGGAGACAACTAATGAAAAACTGTTTTTT
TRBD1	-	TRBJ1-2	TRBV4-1	CASSPTVGQGLLLSGYTF	TGCGCCAGCAGCCCCACAGTGGGACAGGGGCTTCTGCTCTCTGGCTACACCTTC
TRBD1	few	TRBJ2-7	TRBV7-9	CASTTDRSSYEQYF	TGTGCCAGCACCACGGACAGGAGCTCCTACGAGCAGTACTTC